The subject of this entry is one TCR beta chain. The sample contains more than one DNA sequence encoding this CDR3. This record comes from a study of blood T cell repertoires in COVID-19. Generated by immunoSEQ multiplex PCR, the TCRdb table keeps only in-frame clones and is missing some. The sample records around 100,000 clones, 85% being singletons. Looked up from germline, CDR1 is MNHEY and CDR2 is SVGEGT. Between the trimmed V and J ends, which lost 1 base and 2 bases, there was a span of 6 bases. The CDR3 is made up of 14 amino acids. The clonotype originates from a human donor in a cohort sampled during active COVID-19. The sequencing input was peripheral blood. V and J are TRBV6-2 or TRBV6-3 and TRBJ1-5; D gene uncertain. CDR3 sequence reads: CASSYLSGNQPQHF. CDR3 coding DNA: TGTGCCAGCAGTTACTTATCGGGCAATCAGCCCCAGCATTTT.